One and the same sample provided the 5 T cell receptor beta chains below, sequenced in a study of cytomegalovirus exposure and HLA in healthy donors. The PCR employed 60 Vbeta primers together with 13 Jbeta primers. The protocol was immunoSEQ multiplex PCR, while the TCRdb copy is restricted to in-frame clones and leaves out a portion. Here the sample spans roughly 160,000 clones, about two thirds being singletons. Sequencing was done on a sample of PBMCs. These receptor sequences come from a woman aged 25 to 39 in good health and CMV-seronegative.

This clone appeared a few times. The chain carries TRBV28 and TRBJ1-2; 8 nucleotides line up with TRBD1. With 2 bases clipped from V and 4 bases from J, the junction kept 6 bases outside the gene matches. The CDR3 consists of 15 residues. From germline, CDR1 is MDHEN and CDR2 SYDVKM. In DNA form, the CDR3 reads TGTGCCAGCAGTTTACCACTGGGACAGGCCTATGGCTACACCTTC. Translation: CASSLPLGQAYGYTF.

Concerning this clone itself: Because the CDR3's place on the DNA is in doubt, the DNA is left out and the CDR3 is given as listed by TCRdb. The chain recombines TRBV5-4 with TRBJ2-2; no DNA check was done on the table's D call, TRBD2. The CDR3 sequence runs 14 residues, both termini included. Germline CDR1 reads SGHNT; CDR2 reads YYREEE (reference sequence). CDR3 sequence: CASSLDLRAGELFF.

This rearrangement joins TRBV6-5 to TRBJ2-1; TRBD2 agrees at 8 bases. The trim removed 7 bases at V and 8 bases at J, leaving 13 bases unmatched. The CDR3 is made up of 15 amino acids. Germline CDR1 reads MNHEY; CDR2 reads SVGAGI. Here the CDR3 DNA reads TGTGCCAGCACCGGGCGGTTAGCGGGGAAGGATGAGCAGTTCTTC. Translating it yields CASTGRLAGKDEQFF.

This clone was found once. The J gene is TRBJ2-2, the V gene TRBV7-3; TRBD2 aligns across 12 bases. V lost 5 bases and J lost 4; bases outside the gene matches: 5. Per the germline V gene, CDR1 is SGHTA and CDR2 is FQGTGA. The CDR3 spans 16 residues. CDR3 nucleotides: TGTGCCAGCAGCCCGACTAGCGGGGGTGTCACCGGGGAGCTGTTTTTT. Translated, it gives CASSPTSGGVTGELFF.

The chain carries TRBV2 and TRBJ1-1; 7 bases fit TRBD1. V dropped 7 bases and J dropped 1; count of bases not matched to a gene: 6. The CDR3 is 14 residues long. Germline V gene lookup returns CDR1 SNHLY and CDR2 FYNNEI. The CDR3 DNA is TGTGCCAGCACCAGGACAGGTCGGAACACTGAAGCTTTCTTT. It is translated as CASTRTGRNTEAFF.